This TCR beta chain was captured by sequencing in a study of T cell clusters in autoimmune cytopenias. Findings and caveats of the study: Healthy donors had roughly 3.3-fold more exclusive TRB clusters than active autoimmune hepatitis patients. No cluster-lack signature appeared between secondary cytopenia and chronic lymphocytic leukemia patients, apparently due to lymphoma masking.

Each sample's input was 200 to 250 ng genomic DNA, some 34,000 genome equivalents. Its frequency marks this clonotype as medium-sized. Its antigen is undetermined. The CDR3 sequence is 15 residues long. TRB was amplified by touch-down multiplex PCR, primer pools A and B combined. TCRdb processed the multiplex PCR reads again and assigns one entry to each CDR3 protein, with no DNA. This table holds some 6,100 distinct CDR3 sequences. The same data also went into a second study, on T cell repertoires in aging, cancer and after chemotherapy.

This TCR was sampled from a human donor in good health. The chain recombines TRBV12-3 or TRBV12-4 with TRBJ2-3; TCRdb names TRBD2, which stays unverified in the absence of DNA. Material: peripheral blood. Here the CDR3 reads CASSLVGGGTDTQYF.